Below are 25 T cell receptor beta chains sequenced from a single sample in a study of Ad26.COV2.S vaccination and SARS-CoV-2 variants. Treatment noted: around 19 received Ad26.COV2.S at low or high dose, single or two shots; about 5 received placebo; per-sample allocation not given. Sampling took place 63 days after the first vaccine or placebo injection. Method: immunoSEQ multiplex PCR; TCRdb's copy keeps in-frame clones and lacks some. Altogether about half a million clones are present, 80% to 90% being singletons, with the ten largest covering 1.5% to 2%. The specimen was peripheral blood, collected in a trial of Ad26.COV2.S vaccine versus placebo. The receptors stem from a person between 18 and 59 years old who received the Ad26.COV2.S COVID-19 vaccine or a placebo.

V gene TRBV5-1 combines with J gene TRBJ2-6; tentatively, D is TRBD2 (6 bases). CDR1 and CDR2 from the germline V gene are SGHRS and YFSETQ. Trimming cost V 3 bases and J 0 bases, with 25 bases left between them. CDR3 length equals 21 residues. In DNA, the CDR3 is TGCGCCAGCAGCTCCCGGGGGACTTCCCATTCTTGGCTCTCTGGGGCCAACGTCCTGACTTTC. Protein sequence: CASSSRGTSHSWLSGANVLTF. Supplemented by reference TRBV5-1 and TRBJ2-6, the full variable domain reads KAGVTQTPRYLIKTRGQQVTLSCSPISGHRSVSWYQQTPGQGLQFLFEYFSETQRNKGNFPGRFSGRQFSNSRSEMNVSTLELGDSALYLCASSSRGTSHSWLSGANVLTFGAGSRLTVL.

V usage is TRBV4-3 and J usage is TRBJ2-3; the D gene is possibly TRBD2 (5 bases). The CDR3 extends over 15 amino acids. Germline V CDR1 and CDR2: LGHNA, YSLEER. V was trimmed by 2 bases and J by 6 bases, leaving 15 bases between them. This CDR3 is CASSQLGKPGDTQYF. The CDR3 region has the DNA TGCGCCAGCAGCCAACTAGGGAAGCCGGGGGATACGCAGTATTTT.

This clone was observed a single time. The V gene is TRBV7-9, the J gene TRBJ2-1; D may be TRBD2 (6 bases). CDR3 length equals 15 residues. With 5 bases removed from V and 4 bases from J, the gap between germline ends came to 15 bases. Germline V gives CDR1 SEHNR, CDR2 FQNEAQ (reference sequence). CDR3 in DNA: TGTGCCAGCAGCCACGACAGTCGGGGGTACAATGAGCAGTTCTTC. Residues: CASSHDSRGYNEQFF.

CDR3 sequence: CASSRTGYTEAFF. CDR3 in DNA: TGTGCCAGTAGCCGTACAGGGTACACTGAAGCTTTCTTT. This chain uses TRBV19 with TRBJ1-1; maybe TRBD1 (6 bases). CDR1 LNHDA and CDR2 SQIVND come from the germline V gene (reference sequence). Deletions cut 6 bases from V and 3 bases from J, with 11 bases between. The CDR3 has 13 amino acids.

In the case of this clone: Other nucleotide sequences in the sample specify the same CDR3. This chain connects TRBV28 to TRBJ2-7; no clear D gene. Germline V lookup: CDR1 MDHEN, CDR2 SYDVKM. The V and J ends lost 3 bases and 4 bases respectively, with 4 bases between them. This CDR3 spans 11 amino acids. Here the CDR3 reads CASSLLYEQYF. Written as DNA, the CDR3 is TGTGCCAGCAGTTTGCTTTACGAGCAGTACTTC.

The chain joins TRBV3-1 (or the pseudogene TRBV3-2) to TRBJ2-7; perhaps TRBD2 as D (6 bases). Germline V gene lookup returns CDR1 LGHDT and CDR2 YNNKEL (reference sequence). V shed 1 base and J shed 7 bases, with 17 bases lying between them. The CDR3 consists of 15 residues. The CDR3 region is CASSQGAGPWGEQYF. The CDR3 DNA reads TGTGCCAGCAGCCAAGGGGCGGGGCCCTGGGGGGAGCAGTACTTC.

The V gene is TRBV7-9, the J gene TRBJ1-2; 7 bases line up with TRBD1. J was trimmed by 0 bases and V by 3 bases; bases with no gene match: 10. There are 17 residues in the CDR3. Germline CDR1 is SEHNR and CDR2 is FQNEAQ (reference sequence). The CDR3 nucleotides read TGTGCCAGCAGCTTGTCTAGGGGGCAGCCCTCTAACTATGGCTACACCTTC. This codes for CASSLSRGQPSNYGYTF.

The rearrangement links TRBV10-1 to TRBJ1-2, with 7 bases lining up with TRBD1. CDR1 and CDR2 from the germline V gene are WNHNN and SYGVQD (reference sequence). V lost 4 bases and J lost 8; bases outside the gene matches: 13. CDR3 size: 15 residues. CDR3 bases: TGCGCCAGCAGTGTGTTTCGGGGACAGACCGTGGGCTACACCTTC. This sequence encodes CASSVFRGQTVGYTF.

This sequence joins TRBV5-4 and TRBJ2-2, with D perhaps matching TRBD2 (6 bases). The CDR3 is 15 residues long. Germline assignment: CDR1 SGHNT and CDR2 YYREEE (reference sequence). V was trimmed by 4 bases and J by 2 bases, leaving 12 bases between them. The CDR3 sequence is CASSRDGGNTGELFF. DNA for the CDR3: TGTGCCAGCAGCCGTGACGGGGGAAACACCGGGGAGCTGTTTTTT.

The rearrangement uses TRBV5-4 and TRBJ1-2, with D tentatively TRBD1 (5 bases). This CDR3 is 12 amino acids long. Germline V gives CDR1 SGHNT, CDR2 YYREEE (reference sequence). Trimming removed 5 bases from V and 7 bases from J, with 12 bases in between. In nucleotides, the CDR3 is TGTGCCAGCAGGTCGATTGGGGGTGGCTACACCTTC. This translates into CASRSIGGGYTF.

The count of this clone is one. This chain joins TRBV7-6 and TRBJ2-1; 8 bases line up with TRBD1. Per the germline V gene, CDR1 is SGHVS and CDR2 is FNYEAQ. This CDR3 is built from 16 residues. The V and J ends lost 5 bases and 0 bases, in that order; junction bases with no gene match: 6. CDR3 in DNA: TGTGCCAGCAGCGGATGGACAGGGAGCTCCTACAATGAGCAGTTCTTC. Its protein product is CASSGWTGSSYNEQFF.

The chain combines TRBV5-1 with TRBJ1-3; D might be TRBD1 (6 bases). V was cut by 3 bases and J by 0 bases, with 16 bases left in between. The germline gives CDR1 SGHRS, CDR2 YFSETQ. The CDR3 sequence is 17 residues long. The CDR3 region is CASSSMQGPGSGNTIYF. CDR3 nucleotide sequence: TGCGCCAGCAGCTCGATGCAGGGGCCCGGCTCTGGAAACACCATATATTTT. Variable domain in full (rest from reference TRBV5-1 and TRBJ1-3): KAGVTQTPRYLIKTRGQQVTLSCSPISGHRSVSWYQQTPGQGLQFLFEYFSETQRNKGNFPGRFSGRQFSNSRSEMNVSTLELGDSALYLCASSSMQGPGSGNTIYFGEGSWLTVV.

This clone was found a few times. The chain employs TRBV18 and TRBJ1-1; D is unresolved. In germline, CDR1 is KGHSH, CDR2 LQKENI. The V gene lost 6 bases and the J gene lost 1 base, with 12 bases spanning the gap. There are 14 residues in the CDR3. The CDR3 loop reads CASSEGAANTEAFF. In DNA, the CDR3 is TGTGCCAGCTCGGAAGGAGCAGCGAACACTGAAGCTTTCTTT.

The chain joins TRBV7-3 to TRBJ2-3; 11 bases align to TRBD2. V lost 5 bases and J lost 8; bases outside the gene matches: 9. Germline V CDR1 and CDR2: SGHTA, FQGTGA. The CDR3 is 15 residues long. The CDR3 bases are TGTGCCAGCAGCGAGACTAGCGGGAACTCAGGTACGCAGTATTTT. It encodes CASSETSGNSGTQYF.

This chain joins TRBV6-6 and TRBJ2-7, with unresolved D. CDR3 length: 12 amino acids. Trimming took 8 bases from V and 4 from J, leaving 12 bases between them. Per germline, CDR1 MNHNY and CDR2 SVGAGI (reference sequence). Written as DNA, the CDR3 is TGTGCCAGCGGCGGCTACTCATACGAGCAGTACTTC. This translates into CASGGYSYEQYF.

The V and J genes are TRBV5-1 and TRBJ2-5, with 11 bases that match TRBD2. Germline V gives CDR1 SGHRS, CDR2 YFSETQ. This CDR3 comprises 18 residues. V gave up 4 bases and J gave up 5 bases; unmatched junction bases: 16. CDR3 sequence reads: CASSPRTSGSVSGETQYF. Written as DNA, the CDR3 is TGCGCCAGCAGCCCAAGGACTAGCGGGTCGGTGTCGGGGGAGACCCAGTACTTC.

The chain carries TRBV5-1 and TRBJ1-1; 9 bases map to TRBD1. Germline-derived CDR1 and CDR2 are SGHRS and YFSETQ. Trimming removed 4 bases from V and 0 bases from J; junction bases left unmatched: 4. The CDR3 totals 15 residues. CDR3 nucleotides: TGCGCCAGCAGCACACAGGGGGCGGTGAACACTGAAGCTTTCTTT. This codes for CASSTQGAVNTEAFF.

The genes are TRBV28 and TRBJ1-1; TRBD1 matches 9 bases. Unmatched junction bases numbered 9, after V lost 5 bases and J lost 5 bases. Germline CDR1 is MDHEN and CDR2 is SYDVKM. This CDR3 contains 15 residues. In DNA, the CDR3 is TGTGCCAGCAGTCGTACCGGGACAGGGTCTACTGAAGCTTTCTTT. It encodes CASSRTGTGSTEAFF.

The chain is built from TRBV6-5 and TRBJ2-5, with D perhaps being TRBD1 or TRBD2 (5 bases each). CDR3 length: 15 amino acids. Per the germline V gene, CDR1 is MNHEY and CDR2 is SVGAGI. V was shortened by 6 bases and J by 2 bases, with 16 bases between the two germline ends. CDR3 sequence (DNA): TGTGCCAGCAGACATCCGAGGGGTATTCAAGAGACCCAGTACTTC. This gives the protein CASRHPRGIQETQYF.

This clone was seen just once. This chain links TRBV5-1 with TRBJ1-2; tentative D call: TRBD1 (6 bases). V was pared by 1 base and J by 9 bases, with 10 bases between. CDR3 size: 12 residues. Germline V gene data show CDR1 as SGHRS and CDR2 as YFSETQ. Written as DNA, the CDR3 is TGCGCCAGCAGCTTGACAGGGTTTAGCTACACCTTC. Its protein product is CASSLTGFSYTF.

The rearrangement joins TRBV28 to TRBJ1-6; 9 bases align to TRBD1. V gave up 3 bases and J gave up 7 bases; unmatched junction bases: 1. The CDR3 has 14 residues. CDR1 and CDR2 from the germline V gene are MDHEN and SYDVKM. CDR3 loop: CASSFGTGNSPLHF. DNA for the CDR3: TGTGCCAGCAGTTTTGGGACAGGGAATTCACCCCTCCACTTT.

The V call is TRBV9, the J call TRBJ2-1; 12 positions agree with TRBD2. The CDR3 has 16 amino acids. With V trimmed by 0 bases and J by 7 bases, 5 bases remained unmatched. Germline V gene data show CDR1 as SGDLS and CDR2 as YYNGEE. CDR3 DNA sequence: TGTGCCAGCAGCGTAGCTAAGACTAGCGGGAGAAATGAGCAGTTCTTC. Protein sequence: CASSVAKTSGRNEQFF.

This chain uses TRBV19 with TRBJ2-1, with TRBD2 matching 8 bases. V dropped 2 bases and J dropped 5; count of bases not matched to a gene: 5. The germline V gene has CDR1 LNHDA and CDR2 SQIVND (reference sequence). This CDR3 is built from 15 residues. The CDR3 protein is CASSISSGGNNEQFF. Here the CDR3 DNA reads TGTGCCAGTAGTATATCCAGCGGGGGAAACAATGAGCAGTTCTTC. The whole variable domain, remainder taken from reference TRBV19 and TRBJ2-1, is DGGITQSPKYLFRKEGQNVTLSCEQNLNHDAMYWYRQDPGQGLRLIYYSQIVNDFQKGDIAEGYSVSREKKESFPLTVTSAQKNPTAFYLCASSISSGGNNEQFFGPGTRLTVL.

V is TRBV28 and J is TRBJ1-1, with 8 bases aligning to TRBD1. CDR3 length: 15 amino acids. Germline values: CDR1 MDHEN, CDR2 SYDVKM. Unmatched junction bases numbered 8, after V lost 4 bases and J lost 4 bases. The CDR3 DNA reads as TGTGCCAGCAGTTCCGAGCGGACAGGGATCACTGAAGCTTTCTTT. As protein: CASSSERTGITEAFF.

This rearrangement joins TRBV4-1 to TRBJ1-5, with D possibly being TRBD1 (5 bases). This CDR3 contains 19 residues. Trimming shortened V by 3 bases and J by 0 bases, and 21 bases separated the two germline ends. Germline CDR1 is MGHRA and CDR2 is YSYEKL. Here the CDR3 reads CASSHVDSLGIYSNQPQHF. CDR3 in DNA: TGCGCCAGCAGCCACGTCGACAGTCTTGGGATTTATAGCAATCAGCCCCAGCATTTT.